The 28 T cell receptor beta chains listed next were all sequenced from one sample in a study of blood T cells in healthy people across ages. A J-beta primer mix and a sample-barcoded 5' primer were used in a second PCR of roughly 7 to 12 cycles. TCRdb reprocessed the 5' RACE reads via MiXCR and lists one record per CDR3 protein. The sample carries 1.2 million to 1.5 million distinct CDR3 sequences, around 59% recorded once. Sequencing was carried out using blood. The receptors stem from a man aged 18-30 years in good health.

This clonotype was counted at least ten times. This chain connects TRBV7-2 to TRBJ2-3; D is unclear. Trimming removed 6 bases from V and 0 bases from J, with 13 bases in between. The germline CDR1 and CDR2 sequences are SGHTA and FQGNSA. This CDR3 contains 15 residues. CDR3 region: CASSLRAGSTDTQYF. The CDR3 coding sequence is TGTGCCAGCAGTTTAAGGGCAGGCAGCACAGATACGCAGTATTTT.

This chain links TRBV24-1 with TRBJ2-1; D perhaps matches TRBD2 (5 bases). The CDR3 is made up of 14 amino acids. Per the germline V gene, CDR1 is KGHDR and CDR2 is SFDVKD. Trimming stripped 3 bases from V and 7 bases from J, with 12 bases between. CDR3 nucleotides: TGTGCCACCAGTGATCCGGAGACTACTAATGAGCAGTTCTTC. It encodes CATSDPETTNEQFF.

This clonotype was recorded once. This chain links TRBV28 with TRBJ2-3; 13 nucleotides agree with TRBD2. V lost 5 bases and J lost 3; bases outside the gene matches: 5. There are 16 residues in the CDR3. In germline, CDR1 is MDHEN, CDR2 SYDVKM. CDR3 amino acids: CASSLQTSGGTDTQYF. The CDR3 DNA is TGTGCCAGCAGTCTTCAGACTAGCGGGGGGACAGATACGCAGTATTTT.

A few counts support this clonotype. The gene calls are TRBV7-6 and TRBJ1-1; TRBD1 is a possible D gene (5 bases). The germline V and J ends were trimmed by 11 bases and 3 bases, with 19 bases remaining between them. Germline V gene sequence: CDR1 SGHVS, CDR2 FNYEAQ. The CDR3 runs to 14 residues. The CDR3 spells CAESRGLEDTEAFF. The CDR3 DNA reads TGTGCCGAGTCGAGGGGATTAGAGGACACTGAAGCTTTCTTT.

This CDR3 reads CASSQEFWRETSGRLSDEQYF. The CDR3 DNA follows: TGCGCCAGCAGCCAAGAATTTTGGAGAGAGACTAGCGGGAGGCTTAGCGACGAGCAGTACTTC. This rearrangement joins TRBV4-1 to TRBJ2-5; 13 bases align to TRBD2. The J call may be incorrect, as the DNA end agrees better with TRBJ2-7. This CDR3 has 21 residues. CDR1 and CDR2 (germline): MGHRA, YSYEKL.

CDR3 sequence: CASSQDGRSRDTQYF. Written as DNA, the CDR3 is TGTGCCAGCAGCCAAGATGGGCGGAGTAGAGATACGCAGTATTTT. The rearrangement uses TRBV4-2 and TRBJ2-3; D call uncertain. This CDR3 spans 15 amino acids. Germline-derived CDR1 and CDR2 are LGHNA and YNFKEQ. V was clipped by 0 bases and J by 5 bases, with 12 bases between them.

The chain links TRBV2 to TRBJ2-1, with D perhaps TRBD2 (5 bases). Trimming stripped 5 bases from V and 2 bases from J, with 10 bases between. The germline gives CDR1 SNHLY, CDR2 FYNNEI. There are 14 residues in the CDR3. The CDR3 nucleotides read TGTGCCAGCAGTACTTTGACTACCTACAATGAGCAGTTCTTC. It translates to CASSTLTTYNEQFF.

This chain links TRBV10-2 with TRBJ1-2, with D maybe TRBD1 (5 bases). Germline-derived CDR1 and CDR2 are WSHSY and SAAADI. The V and J ends lost 3 bases and 7 bases respectively, with 9 bases between them. This CDR3 contains 12 residues. The CDR3 region is CASSEPQGGYTF. The CDR3, as DNA: TGCGCCAGCAGTGAACCCCAGGGTGGCTACACCTTC.

The chain has TRBV18 and TRBJ2-3, with 13 bases identical to TRBD2. The CDR3 is made up of 17 amino acids. Unmatched junction bases numbered 5, after V lost 3 bases and J lost 2 bases. Per germline, CDR1 KGHSH and CDR2 LQKENI. The CDR3 protein is CASSPTGTSGITDTQYF. Here the CDR3 DNA reads TGTGCCAGCTCACCGACCGGGACTAGCGGGATCACAGATACGCAGTATTTT.

This chain links TRBV25-1 with TRBJ2-1; 9 bases are shared with TRBD2. The CDR3 spans 17 residues. The V gene end was trimmed by 4 bases and the J gene end by 5 bases; junction bases not matched to a gene: 12. CDR1 is MGHDK, CDR2 SYGVNS, per germline. CDR3 region: CASSGNLAGAINNEQFF. CDR3 bases: TGTGCCAGCAGTGGAAATTTAGCGGGGGCTATTAACAATGAGCAGTTCTTC.

Written as DNA, the CDR3 is TGTGCCAGCAGTTACGGTCTAGCGGGTATTCATGAGCAGTTCTTC. It translates to CASSYGLAGIHEQFF. The chain combines TRBV6-6 with TRBJ2-1; 8 bases are shared with TRBD2. CDR1 is MNHNY, CDR2 SVGAGI, per germline (reference sequence). The J segment lost 8 bases and the V segment lost 2 bases, leaving 8 bases of the junction unmatched. The CDR3 has 15 residues.

The chain employs TRBV4-1 and TRBJ1-2; 7 bases match TRBD1. The germline CDR1 and CDR2 sequences are MGHRA and YSYEKL. The CDR3 is made up of 14 amino acids. The ends lost 0 bases at V and 6 bases at J; junction bases unmatched: 4. CDR3: CASSQEQGPDGYTF. The CDR3 region has the DNA TGCGCCAGCAGCCAAGAACAGGGGCCGGATGGCTACACCTTC.

The genes are TRBV20-1 and TRBJ2-7; no definite D call. The CDR3 covers 14 residues. The germline CDR1 and CDR2 sequences are DFQATT and SNEGSKA (reference sequence). V lost 1 base and J 2 bases, leaving 12 bases between the germline ends. The DNA of the CDR3 is TGCAGTGCTAGAGCCCCGGTCCTCGCCTACGAGCAGTACTTC. Protein: CSARAPVLAYEQYF.

This sequence joins TRBV7-9 and TRBJ2-5, with 11 bases that match TRBD2. The closer fit of TRBJ2-7 to the DNA end suggests the J call may be wrong. The CDR3 extends over 16 amino acids. Germline V gene sequence: CDR1 SEHNR, CDR2 FQNEAQ (reference sequence). The CDR3 bases are TGTGCCAGCAGCCCTCAACTAGCGGGGGCCACCTACGAGCAGTACTTC. This translates into CASSPQLAGATYEQYF.

The chain couples TRBV20-1 to TRBJ2-7, with no clear D. Judging by the DNA end, TRBJ2-5 fits better; the J call may be wrong. The CDR3 covers 12 residues. Germline V gene sequence: CDR1 DFQATT, CDR2 SNEGSKA (reference sequence). CDR3 protein: CSATRPPETQYF. The DNA for the CDR3 is TGCAGTGCTACAAGACCGCCAGAGACCCAGTACTTC.

This sequence joins TRBV9 and TRBJ2-1; maybe TRBD2 (6 bases). V was pared by 0 bases and J by 8 bases, with 15 bases between. Germline V CDR1 and CDR2: SGDLS, YYNGEE. This CDR3 spans 15 amino acids. Here the CDR3 DNA reads TGTGCCAGCAGCGTAGGGGGGGTGGGAGTGGATGAGCAGTTCTTC. Its protein product is CASSVGGVGVDEQFF.

This clonotype showed up just a few times. This chain connects TRBV5-1 to TRBJ2-6, with no clear D. CDR3 size: 14 residues. V was clipped by 7 bases and J by 0 bases, with 8 bases between them. In germline, CDR1 is SGHRS, CDR2 YFSETQ. The CDR3 loop is CASVSGSGANVLTF. For the CDR3, the DNA is TGCGCCAGCGTGAGTGGCTCTGGGGCCAACGTCCTGACTTTC.

The CDR3 nucleotides are TGCAGTGCTACCCGACGGGAAAATGAGCAGTTCTTC. Its protein is CSATRRENEQFF. This chain connects TRBV20-1 to TRBJ2-1; tentatively, D is TRBD2 (5 bases). There are 12 residues in the CDR3. The germline gives CDR1 DFQATT, CDR2 SNEGSKA (reference sequence). Trimming pared 4 bases from V and 7 bases from J, leaving 11 bases between.

As regards this clonotype: At one end the junction does not follow the germline gene, possibly because of a read error. The chain carries TRBV4-1 and TRBJ1-2, with D hard to call. The CDR3 is made up of 16 amino acids. Germline lookup yields CDR1 MGHRA and CDR2 YSYEKL. CDR3 in DNA: TGCACCAGCAGCCAACCACCGGTGCGGGAGGGCTATGGCTACACCTTC. It translates to CTSSQPPVREGYGYTF.

This clonotype came up a few times. This chain uses TRBV6-6 with TRBJ1-1; no reliable D call. In germline, CDR1 is MNHNY, CDR2 SVGAGI (reference sequence). V lost 4 bases and J lost 1, with 7 bases in between. This CDR3 is built from 13 residues. CDR3: CASSWSWNTEAFF. The CDR3 region has the DNA TGTGCCAGCAGTTGGTCATGGAACACTGAAGCTTTCTTT.

The chain combines TRBV2 with TRBJ2-1; 7 bases align to TRBD2. The CDR3 has 12 residues. The germline V gene has CDR1 SNHLY and CDR2 FYNNEI. Trimming took 10 bases from V and 9 from J; bases not matched to a gene: 9. The CDR3 sequence: CATEGRAAEQFF. CDR3 in DNA: TGTGCCACGGAGGGGAGGGCCGCTGAGCAGTTCTTC.

The CDR3 DNA reads TGTGCCAGCAGCTTCGGAGCGGGGGAGGTTGGAGAGACCCAGTACTTC. This translates into CASSFGAGEVGETQYF. The rearrangement uses TRBV6-6 and TRBJ2-5; TRBD2 agrees at 8 bases. J lost 4 bases, V lost 6 bases, and 13 bases had no gene match. The CDR3 consists of 16 residues. CDR1 and CDR2 from the germline V gene are MNHNY and SVGAGI (reference sequence).

This chain uses TRBV21-1 with TRBJ2-2; no DNA check was done on the table's D call, TRBD1. TRBV21-1 is a recognized pseudogene. This CDR3 comprises 15 residues. As DNA, the CDR3 is TGTGCCAGCAGCAAAGGGGACAGGGCCACCGGGGAGCTGTTTTTT. Encoded protein: CASSKGDRATGELFF.

The rearrangement links TRBV7-9 to TRBJ2-5, with TRBD2 matching 9 bases. The CDR3 covers 17 residues. V dropped 5 bases and J dropped 5; count of bases not matched to a gene: 15. Germline V CDR1 and CDR2: SEHNR, FQNEAQ (reference sequence). The CDR3 sequence: CASSTLSGGRAIETQYF. CDR3 DNA sequence: TGTGCCAGCAGCACCCTTAGCGGCGGGAGGGCCATTGAGACCCAGTACTTC.

This clonotype has more than one count but fewer than ten. The rearrangement joins TRBV11-2 to TRBJ1-6; D uncertain. The length of the CDR3 is 11 residues. Germline lookup yields CDR1 SGHAT and CDR2 FQNNGV. V shed 5 bases and J shed 8 bases, with 4 bases lying between them. The CDR3: CASSHYSPLHF. In DNA form, the CDR3 reads TGTGCCAGCAGCCACTATTCACCCCTCCACTTT.

J is TRBJ2-1 and V is TRBV7-2, with TRBD1 matching 7 bases. V lost 3 bases and J lost 6; bases outside the gene matches: 8. The CDR3 is 15 amino acids. Germline CDR1 is SGHTA and CDR2 is FQGNSA. CDR3 sequence: CASSFPRGRINEQFF. DNA for the CDR3: TGTGCCAGCAGCTTCCCTAGGGGGCGGATCAATGAGCAGTTCTTC.

The chain links TRBV20-1 to TRBJ2-1; no reliable D call. The germline V gene has CDR1 DFQATT and CDR2 SNEGSKA (reference sequence). Trimming removed 3 bases from V and 7 bases from J, with 10 bases in between. This CDR3 spans 12 amino acids. CDR3 region: CSARYYGNEQFF. In DNA, the CDR3 is TGCAGTGCTAGGTATTATGGTAATGAGCAGTTCTTC.

CDR3 in amino acids: CASSRVAGPTSQPQHF. As DNA, the CDR3 is TGCGCCAGCAGCCGCGTAGCAGGGCCGACCTCCCAGCCCCAGCATTTT. This chain links TRBV4-1 with TRBJ1-5, with D possibly being TRBD1 (5 bases). This CDR3 is 16 amino acids long. Germline CDR1 reads MGHRA; CDR2 reads YSYEKL. Trimming took off 4 bases at V and 7 bases at J, with 20 bases between the two ends.